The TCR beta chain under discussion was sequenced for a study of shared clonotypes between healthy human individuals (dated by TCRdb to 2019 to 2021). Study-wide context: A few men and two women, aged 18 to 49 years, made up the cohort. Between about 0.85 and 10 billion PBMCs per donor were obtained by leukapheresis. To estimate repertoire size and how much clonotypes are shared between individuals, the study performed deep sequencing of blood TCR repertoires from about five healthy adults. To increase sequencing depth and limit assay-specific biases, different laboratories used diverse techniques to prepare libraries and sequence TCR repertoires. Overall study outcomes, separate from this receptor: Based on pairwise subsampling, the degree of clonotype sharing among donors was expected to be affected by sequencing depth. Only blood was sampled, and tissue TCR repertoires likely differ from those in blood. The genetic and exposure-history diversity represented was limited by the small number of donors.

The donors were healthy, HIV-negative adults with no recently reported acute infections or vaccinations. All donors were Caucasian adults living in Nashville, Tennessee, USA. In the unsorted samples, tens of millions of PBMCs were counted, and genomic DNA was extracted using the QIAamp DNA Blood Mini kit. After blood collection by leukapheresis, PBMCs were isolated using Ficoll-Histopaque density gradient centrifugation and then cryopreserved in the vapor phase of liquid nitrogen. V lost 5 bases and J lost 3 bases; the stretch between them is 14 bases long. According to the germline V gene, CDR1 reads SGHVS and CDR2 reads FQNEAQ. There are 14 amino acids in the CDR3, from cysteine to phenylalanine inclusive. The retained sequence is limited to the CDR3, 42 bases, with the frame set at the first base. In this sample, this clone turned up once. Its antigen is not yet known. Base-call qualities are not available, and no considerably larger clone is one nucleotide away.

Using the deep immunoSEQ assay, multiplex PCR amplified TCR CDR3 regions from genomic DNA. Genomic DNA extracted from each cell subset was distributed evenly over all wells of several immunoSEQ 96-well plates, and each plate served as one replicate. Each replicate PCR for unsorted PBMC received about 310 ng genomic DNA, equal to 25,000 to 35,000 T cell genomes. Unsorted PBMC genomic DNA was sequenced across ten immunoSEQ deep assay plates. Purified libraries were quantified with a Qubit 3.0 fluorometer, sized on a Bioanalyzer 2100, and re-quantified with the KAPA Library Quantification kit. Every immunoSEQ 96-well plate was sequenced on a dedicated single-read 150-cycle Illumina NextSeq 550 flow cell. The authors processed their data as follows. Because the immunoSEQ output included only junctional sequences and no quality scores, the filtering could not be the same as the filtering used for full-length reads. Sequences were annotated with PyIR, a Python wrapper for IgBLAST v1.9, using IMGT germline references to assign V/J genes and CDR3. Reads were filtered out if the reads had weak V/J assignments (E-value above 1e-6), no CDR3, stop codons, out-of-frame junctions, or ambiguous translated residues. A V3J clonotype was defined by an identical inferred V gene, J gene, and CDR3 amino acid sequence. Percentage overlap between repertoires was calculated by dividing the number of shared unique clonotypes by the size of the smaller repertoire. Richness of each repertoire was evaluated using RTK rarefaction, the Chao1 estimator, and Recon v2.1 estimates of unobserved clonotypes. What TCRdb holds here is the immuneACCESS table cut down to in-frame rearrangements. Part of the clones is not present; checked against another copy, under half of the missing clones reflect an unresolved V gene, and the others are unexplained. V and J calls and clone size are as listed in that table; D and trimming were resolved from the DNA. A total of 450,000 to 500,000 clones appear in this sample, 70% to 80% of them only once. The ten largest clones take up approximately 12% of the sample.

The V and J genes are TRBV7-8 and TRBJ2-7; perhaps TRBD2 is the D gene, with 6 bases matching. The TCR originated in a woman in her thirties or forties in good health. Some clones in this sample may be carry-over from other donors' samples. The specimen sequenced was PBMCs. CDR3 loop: CASSPNVADYEQYF. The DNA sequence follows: TGTGCCAGCAGCCCTAATGTAGCGGACTACGAGCAGTACTTC.